This TCR beta chain was found in a study of T cell repertoires in cytomegalovirus infection. Germline CDR1 and CDR2: MNHEY and SMNVEV (reference sequence). There are 18 residues in the CDR3. V dropped 0 bases and J dropped 1 base, with 19 bases sitting between them. TCRdb reprocessed the reads with MiXCR, giving one entry per CDR3 protein. The profile shows about 740,000 distinct CDR3 sequences, 35% to 45% of them singletons. The origin of this receptor is a human donor in good health (CMV status not recorded). Some clones in this sample may be carry-over from other donors' samples. The material sequenced was PBMCs. The V gene is TRBV27, the J gene TRBJ2-7; TRBD1 is a possible D gene (6 bases). This CDR3 is CASSLSVGDKGTSYEQYF. CDR3 in DNA: TGTGCCAGCAGTTTATCGGTTGGGGACAAGGGGACGTCCTACGAGCAGTACTTC.